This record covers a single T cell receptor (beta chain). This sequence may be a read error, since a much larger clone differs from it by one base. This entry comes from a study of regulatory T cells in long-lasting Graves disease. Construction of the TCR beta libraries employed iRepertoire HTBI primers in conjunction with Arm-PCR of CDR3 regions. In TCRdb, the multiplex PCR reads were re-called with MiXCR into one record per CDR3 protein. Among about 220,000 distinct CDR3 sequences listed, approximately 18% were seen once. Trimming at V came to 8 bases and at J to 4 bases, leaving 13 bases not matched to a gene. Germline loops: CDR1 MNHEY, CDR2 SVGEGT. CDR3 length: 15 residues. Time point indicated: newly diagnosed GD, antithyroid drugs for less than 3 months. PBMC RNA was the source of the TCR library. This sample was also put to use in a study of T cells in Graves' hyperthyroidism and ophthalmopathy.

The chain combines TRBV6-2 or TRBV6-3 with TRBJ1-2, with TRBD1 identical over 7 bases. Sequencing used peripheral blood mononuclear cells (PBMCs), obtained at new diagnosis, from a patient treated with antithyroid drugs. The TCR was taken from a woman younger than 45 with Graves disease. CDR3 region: CASGDYRTGAYGYTF. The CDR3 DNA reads TGTGCCAGCGGGGATTACCGGACAGGTGCCTATGGCTACACCTTC.